This TCR beta chain was recovered during a study of shared clonotypes between healthy human individuals. Study-wide points: Tissues were not sampled, only blood, and their repertoires likely differ.

V lost 0 bases and J 9 bases, leaving 13 bases between the germline ends. Germline V gene sequence: CDR1 SGDLS, CDR2 YYNGEE. The CDR3 has 14 amino acids. Without sorting, samples used tens of millions of PBMCs for genomic DNA. The assay used deep level. The method was immunoSEQ multiplex PCR; TCRdb's version includes in-frame clones alone and lacks a portion of them. The sample has about 490,000 clones, 79% seen once. To note about this clone: The antigen remains undetermined.

The origin of this receptor is a woman in her thirties or forties in good health. Some clones in this sample may be carry-over from other donors' samples. The J gene is TRBJ2-1, the V gene TRBV9; D may correspond to TRBD1 or TRBD2 (5 bases each). The specimen sequenced was PBMCs. CDR3 protein: CASSVERGVGEQFF. The CDR3 nucleotides are TGTGCCAGCAGCGTAGAGAGGGGAGTTGGTGAGCAGTTCTTC.